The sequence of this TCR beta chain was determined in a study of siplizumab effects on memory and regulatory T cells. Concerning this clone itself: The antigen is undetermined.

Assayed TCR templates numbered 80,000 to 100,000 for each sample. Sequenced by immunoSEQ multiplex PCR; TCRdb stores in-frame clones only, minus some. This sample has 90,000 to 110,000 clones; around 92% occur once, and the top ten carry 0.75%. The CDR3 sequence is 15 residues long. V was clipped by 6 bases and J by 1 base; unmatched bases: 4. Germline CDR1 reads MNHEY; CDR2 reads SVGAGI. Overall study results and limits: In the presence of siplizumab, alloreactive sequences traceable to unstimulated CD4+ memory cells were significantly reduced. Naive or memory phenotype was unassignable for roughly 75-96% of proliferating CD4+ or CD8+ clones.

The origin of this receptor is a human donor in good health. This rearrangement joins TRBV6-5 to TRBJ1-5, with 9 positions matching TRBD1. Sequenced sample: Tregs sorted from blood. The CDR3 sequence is CASRPTGGSNQPQHF. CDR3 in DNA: TGTGCCAGCAGACCGACAGGGGGAAGCAATCAGCCCCAGCATTTT.